The rows below give T cell receptor beta chains drawn from one sample of a study of technical replicates of blood from a handful of donors. Clones were read by immunoSEQ multiplex PCR, and TCRdb kept only the in-frame ones, dropping some. The sample has tens of thousands of clones; over 90% are singletons. Sequenced sample: T cells isolated from PBMCs. The receptors were gathered from a human donor in good health. Each CDR3 is given with its conserved first and last residue. Each record gives: clone size, D gene, V gene, CDR3 length, J gene, CDR3 DNA, CDR3 protein. The D gene is left open where the match is weak. Size is stated for part of the rows, as once, few or many counts, or as a class when the clone is expanded.

.	.	TRBV13	16	TRBJ2-1	TGTGCCAGCAGCTCCCCAGGGGGGAGCTCCTACAATGAGCAGTTCTTC	CASSSPGGSSYNEQFF
.	.	TRBV6-5	11	TRBJ1-1	TGTGCCAGCCAGACTTACACTGAAGCTTTCTTT	CASQTYTEAFF
.	TRBD1	TRBV6-1	15	TRBJ2-7	TGTGCCAGCAGTGGACAGGGGTCAATATCCTACGAGCAGTACTTC	CASSGQGSISYEQYF
.	.	TRBV7-9	14	TRBJ1-2	TGTGCCAGCAGCTTAGCGCAAGGAGATAATGGCTACACCTTC	CASSLAQGDNGYTF
.	TRBD1	TRBV9	14	TRBJ1-4	TGTGCCAGCAGCGGCGGAACAGGGGCTGAAAAACTGTTTTTT	CASSGGTGAEKLFF
.	.	TRBV19	14	TRBJ2-4	TGTGCCAGTAAGCCGACAGACTTAAAAAACATTCAGTACTTC	CASKPTDLKNIQYF
once	.	TRBV30	13	TRBJ1-2	TGTGCCTGGGCAAAGGAGGCTAACTATGGCTACACCTTC	CAWAKEANYGYTF
.	.	TRBV7-8	14	TRBJ1-2	TGTGCCAGCAGCGAGGGGGGAGGGCCCTATGGCTACACCTTC	CASSEGGGPYGYTF
few	.	TRBV18	13	TRBJ2-2	TGTGCCAGCTCACCACCCTCCGGGACACGGCTGTTTTTT	CASSPPSGTRLFF
.	TRBD2	TRBV18	17	TRBJ2-4	TGTGCCAGCTCACCACCTGTAAGGGAGGGATTATTAAACATTCAGTACTTC	CASSPPVREGLLNIQYF
.	.	TRBV27	14	TRBJ2-7	TGTGCCAGCAGTTTAGAACCCCTGAGATACGAGCAGTACTTC	CASSLEPLRYEQYF
.	TRBD1	TRBV7-8	14	TRBJ1-2	TGTGCCAGCAGCTTAAAGGGGGCTAGCTATGGCTACACCTTC	CASSLKGASYGYTF
.	TRBD1	TRBV28	14	TRBJ2-7	TGTGCCAGCAGTCCCGGGACAGGGGCCTACGAGCAGTACTTC	CASSPGTGAYEQYF
.	.	TRBV15	14	TRBJ2-7	TGTGCCACCAGCGAAATACGGCAGGTTAACGAGCAGTACTTC	CATSEIRQVNEQYF
once	TRBD1	TRBV2	15	TRBJ2-3	TGTGCCAGCAGGGCTACCGGGACAGGGAGAGATACGCAGTATTTT	CASRATGTGRDTQYF
.	TRBD1	TRBV6-1	12	TRBJ2-1	TGTGCCAGCAGCTACAGGGGCAATGAGCAGTTCTTC	CASSYRGNEQFF
.	.	TRBV5-1	15	TRBJ2-3	TGCGCCAGCAGCTTGGACTTGCCCTCCGCAGATACGCAGTATTTT	CASSLDLPSADTQYF
.	.	TRBV6-6	12	TRBJ1-1	TGTGCCAGCGCGCTCAGGGGCTCTGAAGCTTTCTTT	CASALRGSEAFF
.	TRBD2	TRBV7-2	16	TRBJ2-7	TGTGCCAGCAGCTTAGTAGCGGGAGAGAGCTCCTACGAGCAGTACTTC	CASSLVAGESSYEQYF
many	TRBD2	TRBV18	15	TRBJ2-1	TGTGCCAGCTCACCGGGACTAGCGGGGTTTAATGAGCAGTTCTTC	CASSPGLAGFNEQFF
.	TRBD2	TRBV11-2	14	TRBJ2-1	TGTGCCAGCAGCTTAGGGACTAGTTACAATGAGCAGTTCTTC	CASSLGTSYNEQFF
.	.	TRBV7-9	15	TRBJ1-4	TGTGCCAGCAGCTTCTACGGGGTACAGGGCGAAAAACTGTTTTTT	CASSFYGVQGEKLFF
.	TRBD1	TRBV2	13	TRBJ1-2	TGTGCCACGGAGAGAGACAGGGTCTATGGCTACACCTTC	CATERDRVYGYTF
.	.	TRBV21-1	17	TRBJ1-2	TGTGCCAGCAGCAAATATCCAGGGGCCTATGCTAAATATGGCTACACCTTC	CASSKYPGAYAKYGYTF
.	TRBD2	TRBV10-3	14	TRBJ2-2	TGTGCCACCGGACTAGCGGAGGACACCGGGGAGCTGTTTTTT	CATGLAEDTGELFF
.	.	TRBV4-2	15	TRBJ2-2	TGTGCCAGCAGCCAACGGTTAACGAACACCGGGGAGCTGTTTTTT	CASSQRLTNTGELFF
.	TRBD2	TRBV11-2	18	TRBJ2-5	TGTGCCAGCAGCATGGGACTAGCGGGAACAGGGTATAGAGAGACCCAGTACTTC	CASSMGLAGTGYRETQYF
.	.	TRBV28	16	TRBJ2-3	TGTGCCAGCAGTTACCCCTTCGGGACTAGCACAGATACGCAGTATTTT	CASSYPFGTSTDTQYF
.	TRBD1	TRBV9	15	TRBJ1-1	TGTGCCGGGATTCGAGGGGGCGAGACCTCGACTGAAGCTTTCTTT	CAGIRGGETSTEAFF
.	.	TRBV13	14	TRBJ1-1	TGTGCCAGCAGCTTAGCTTCAGGGAACACTGAAGCTTTCTTT	CASSLASGNTEAFF
once	.	TRBV6-1	16	TRBJ1-2	TGTGCCAGCAGTGAATACGGCCCAGGGGTAGTCTATGGCTACACCTTC	CASSEYGPGVVYGYTF
.	.	TRBV7-2	12	TRBJ2-7	TGTGCCAGCAGCTCTAGCTCCTACGAGCAGTACTTC	CASSSSSYEQYF
.	.	TRBV27	15	TRBJ1-4	TGTGCCAGCAGTTGGGGAGGGATGGTTAATGAAAAACTGTTTTTT	CASSWGGMVNEKLFF
.	.	TRBV27	15	TRBJ2-7	TGTGCCAGCAGGGAAAGCGGGCCTTCCTCCTACGAGCAGTACTTC	CASRESGPSSYEQYF
.	TRBD1	TRBV28	14	TRBJ1-3	TGTGCTATCACAAGGGGCCAGGGGGCGGACACCATATATTTT	CAITRGQGADTIYF
.	TRBD2	TRBV7-2	16	TRBJ2-5	TGTGCCAGCAGCCTCGGGCGGGAGCTCCGTGGGGGGACCCAGTACTTC	CASSLGRELRGGTQYF
.	TRBD2	TRBV4-2	17	TRBJ2-5	TGTGCCAGCAGCCAAGATCCTAGTAGCGGGAGGCAAGAGACCCAGTACTTC	CASSQDPSSGRQETQYF
.	.	TRBV5-8	14	TRBJ2-3	TGTGCCAGCAGCCCCCGGGATAGCACAGATACGCAGTATTTT	CASSPRDSTDTQYF
.	TRBD1	TRBV6-5	15	TRBJ2-1	TGTGCCAGCAGTAACGGGGACAGCCCTTTGGATGAGCAGTTCTTC	CASSNGDSPLDEQFF
once	.	TRBV9	11	TRBJ2-1	TGTGCCAGCAGCGTAGGGAGGGAGCAGTTCTTC	CASSVGREQFF
.	.	TRBV9	11	TRBJ2-3	TGTGCCAGCAGCCACACAGATACGCAGTATTTT	CASSHTDTQYF
.	TRBD2	TRBV7-9	15	TRBJ2-1	TGTGCCAGCAGCTCCGGGACTAGCGGGAGAGAGGAGCAGTTCTTC	CASSSGTSGREEQFF
.	TRBD1	TRBV5-1	14	TRBJ1-3	TGCGCCAGCAGCTCGGGACAGGGGGCAAACACCATATATTTT	CASSSGQGANTIYF
few	TRBD1	TRBV5-4	17	TRBJ2-2	TGTGCCAGCAGCCCTACCTTCGGGACAGGGAGTACCGGGGAGCTGTTTTTT	CASSPTFGTGSTGELFF
.	TRBD1	TRBV28	16	TRBJ1-5	TGTGCCAGCAGTTTATGGGGACAGGGGGGCAATCAGCCCCAGCATTTT	CASSLWGQGGNQPQHF
.	.	TRBV30	15	TRBJ2-4	TGTGCCTGGAGGACACAATACCGAGCCAAAAACATTCAGTACTTC	CAWRTQYRAKNIQYF
.	.	TRBV7-3	15	TRBJ1-2	TGTGCCAGCAGCAAGGAGGGGATATCTAACTATGGCTACACCTTC	CASSKEGISNYGYTF
.	TRBD1	TRBV4-3	15	TRBJ2-7	TGCGCCAGCAGCCACGGGACAGCTGTTGGCGACGAGCAGTACTTC	CASSHGTAVGDEQYF
once	.	TRBV10-3	15	TRBJ1-3	TGTGCCATCAGTGAGAGATCAGTATCTGGAAACACCATATATTTT	CAISERSVSGNTIYF
.	TRBD2	TRBV27	15	TRBJ2-1	TGTGCCAGTTCCCGAGGGACTAGCAGCTACAATGAGCAGTTCTTC	CASSRGTSSYNEQFF
once	TRBD1	TRBV6-1	14	TRBJ1-1	TGTGCCAGCAGGGACAGGGGAAGAATAACTGAAGCTTTCTTT	CASRDRGRITEAFF
.	.	TRBV7-2	15	TRBJ1-5	TGTGCCAGCAGCTCGACGGGGGTTAGCAATCAGCCCCAGCATTTT	CASSSTGVSNQPQHF
few	.	TRBV30	13	TRBJ1-1	TGTGCCTGGAGTGTAAACCGGGACACTGAAGCTTTCTTT	CAWSVNRDTEAFF
.	.	TRBV9	14	TRBJ1-5	TGTGCCAGCAGCGTAGATGCAGTCTTCGAACCCCAGCATTTT	CASSVDAVFEPQHF
.	.	TRBV4-3	14	TRBJ1-5	TGCGCCAGCAGCCAAGACTACAGAGATCAGCCCCAGCATTTT	CASSQDYRDQPQHF
.	TRBD2	TRBV2	14	TRBJ2-3	TGTGCCAGCGACGGGGACTACCTCACAGATACGCAGTATTTT	CASDGDYLTDTQYF